This T cell receptor (beta chain) derives from a study of PD-1 blockade in classical Hodgkin lymphoma. Study-wide results and limits: The study found complete responders had baseline diversity similar to newly diagnosed patients. CD8+ TCR diversity did not rise significantly by C4D1, unlike CD4+. Before treatment, TCR diversity in newly diagnosed patients was reportedly lower than in healthy donors.

Each patient relapsed following autologous stem cell transplantation, and prior brentuximab vedotin exposure differed. Best response was recorded as complete response, partial response or progressive disease. Measured with immunoSEQ multiplex PCR; TCRdb has only the in-frame clones, and not every one. Of just over 50,000 clones in the sample, approximately 73% are singletons; the top ten hold around 16%. With regard to this clone: Its antigen is not known.

The CDR3 loop spans 13 amino acids. CDR1 is SGHTA, CDR2 FQGTGA, per germline. Trimming removed 3 bases from V and 5 bases from J, with 10 bases in between. The chain has TRBV7-3 and TRBJ1-2; no definite D call. The material sequenced was peripheral blood mononuclear cells (PBMCs), taken before the second cycle of nivolumab. The sequence was collected from a human donor with classical Hodgkin lymphoma. CDR3 bases: TGTGCCAGCAGCTTTATCGGGGAGTATGGCTACACCTTC. It codes for CASSFIGEYGYTF.